The 26 T cell receptor beta chains listed next were all sequenced from one sample in a study of blood T cell repertoires in COVID-19. TCRdb's table, derived via immunoSEQ multiplex PCR, lists solely in-frame clones and lacks some. The top ten hold under 0.85% of the sample, which has approximately 470,000 clones, around 90% seen once. The material sequenced was PBMCs or T cells enriched from blood (not recorded which). These receptors originate from a woman younger than 30 who had recovered from COVID-19.

This clone was counted only a few times. The chain links TRBV11-2 to TRBJ2-2, with TRBD2 identical over 7 bases. The CDR3 consists of 15 residues. CDR1 SGHAT and CDR2 FQNNGV come from the germline V gene. J was trimmed by 3 bases and V by 5 bases; bases with no gene match: 6. CDR3 nucleotide sequence: TGTGCCAGCAGCCTAAATGCGGGGGACACCGGGGAGCTGTTTTTT. This gives the protein CASSLNAGDTGELFF.

V usage is TRBV1 and J usage is TRBJ1-5; the table calls TRBD1, which could not be checked here. TRBV1 is termed a pseudogene. The CDR3 has 16 residues. The CDR3: CTSSQVDSTVNQPQHF. CDR3 coding DNA: TGCACCAGCAGCCAAGTAGACAGTACCGTCAATCAGCCCCAGCATTTT.

V usage is TRBV5-5 and J usage is TRBJ2-1, with D possibly TRBD2 on 6 matching bases. V lost 4 bases and J 6 bases, leaving 14 bases between the germline ends. This CDR3 spans 14 amino acids. CDR1 SGHKS and CDR2 YYEKEE come from the germline V gene (reference sequence). The CDR3 region is CASSVNQGGNEQFF. Here the CDR3 DNA reads TGTGCCAGCAGCGTGAACCAGGGAGGCAATGAGCAGTTCTTC.

V is TRBV11-3 and J is TRBJ2-2; D call uncertain. The germline gives CDR1 SGHNT, CDR2 YENEEA. The CDR3 consists of 16 residues. The V end was cut by 5 bases, the J end by 0 bases, with 13 bases between. The CDR3 region has the DNA TGTGCCAGCAGCCTGTTGCAGGCGACGAACACCGGGGAGCTGTTTTTT. It is translated as CASSLLQATNTGELFF.

The rearrangement links TRBV28 to TRBJ1-4; D is ambiguous. Trimming stripped 5 bases from V and 0 bases from J, with 10 bases between. This CDR3 region has 15 residues. The germline V gene encodes CDR1 MDHEN and CDR2 SYDVKM. The CDR3 here is CASSPPFATNEKLFF. CDR3 nucleotides: TGTGCCAGCAGTCCCCCCTTTGCAACTAATGAAAAACTGTTTTTT.

V is TRBV2 and J is TRBJ2-7, with D possibly being TRBD2 (6 bases). In germline, CDR1 is SNHLY, CDR2 FYNNEI. CDR3 length: 13 residues. V lost 11 bases to trimming and J lost 1 base, with 15 bases between them. The CDR3 region is CAGGILPSYEQYF. CDR3 nucleotide sequence: TGTGCCGGGGGGATTCTACCATCCTACGAGCAGTACTTC.

This clone was counted once. V gene TRBV19 combines with J gene TRBJ1-1; D not certain. The CDR3 runs to 14 residues. V was trimmed by 7 bases and J by 0 bases, leaving 12 bases between them. The germline V gene has CDR1 LNHDA and CDR2 SQIVND (reference sequence). The CDR3 DNA reads as TGTGCCAGTAAATCCCGACACCTGAACACTGAAGCTTTCTTT. Translating it yields CASKSRHLNTEAFF.

This rearrangement joins TRBV30 to TRBJ2-5; D is ambiguous. This CDR3 is built from 11 residues. Germline V gene data show CDR1 as GTSNPN and CDR2 as SVGIG (reference sequence). With 0 bases removed from V and 6 bases from J, the gap between germline ends came to 5 bases. The CDR3 sequence: CAWSVLQTQYF. DNA for the CDR3: TGTGCCTGGAGTGTACTGCAGACCCAGTACTTC. The complete variable domain, with remaining parts taken from reference TRBV30 and TRBJ2-5, reads SQTIHQWPATLVQPVGSPLSLECTVEGTSNPNLYWYRQAAGRGLQLLFYSVGIGQISSEVPQNLSASRPQDRQFILSSKKLLLSDSGFYLCAWSVLQTQYFGPGTRLLVL.

The chain uses TRBV3-1 (or the pseudogene TRBV3-2) and TRBJ1-2, with TRBD1 matching 10 bases. CDR3 length: 16 residues. With V trimmed by 1 base and J by 2 bases, 4 bases remained unmatched. The V gene's germline CDR1 is LGHDT and CDR2 YNNKEL (reference sequence). The CDR3 nucleotides are TGTGCCAGCAGCCAAGCGGGACAGGGGCTAAACTATGGCTACACCTTC. This codes for CASSQAGQGLNYGYTF.

The chain carries TRBV6-1 and TRBJ1-1; possibly TRBD1 for D (5 bases). The V and J ends lost 3 bases and 3 bases respectively, with 11 bases between them. The CDR3 is 14 amino acids. Germline values: CDR1 MNHNS, CDR2 SASEGT. The CDR3 coding sequence is TGTGCCAGCAGTGAGAGTTCAGGGTACACTGAAGCTTTCTTT. It yields the protein CASSESSGYTEAFF.

This chain links TRBV3-1 (or the pseudogene TRBV3-2) with TRBJ1-1; D might be TRBD1 (5 bases). The CDR3 is 16 amino acids. Germline V CDR1 and CDR2: LGHDT, YNNKEL (reference sequence). V lost 0 bases and J 5 bases, leaving 16 bases between the germline ends. CDR3: CASSQDPEGLGTEAFF. The CDR3 DNA reads as TGTGCCAGCAGCCAAGATCCGGAGGGGCTGGGGACTGAAGCTTTCTTT.

The CDR3 DNA is TGTGCCAGCAGTTGGGCGCTCTACTACAATGAGCAGTTCTTC. Amino acids: CASSWALYYNEQFF. The genes are TRBV28 and TRBJ2-1; D remains ambiguous. The CDR3 sequence is 14 residues long. V lost 4 bases and J 3 bases, leaving 10 bases between the germline ends. CDR1 is MDHEN, CDR2 SYDVKM, per germline.

The V call is TRBV5-4, the J call TRBJ2-3; TRBD2 matches 8 bases. Germline V CDR1 and CDR2: SGHNT, YYREEE (reference sequence). This CDR3 has 14 residues. The trim removed 5 bases at V and 6 bases at J, leaving 8 bases unmatched. The CDR3 coding sequence is TGTGCCAGCAGTTACCGCGGGGGGACGGATACGCAGTATTTT. Encoded protein: CASSYRGGTDTQYF. Supplemented by reference TRBV5-4 and TRBJ2-3, the full variable domain reads ETGVTQSPTHLIKTRGQQVTLRCSSQSGHNTVSWYQQALGQGPQFIFQYYREEENGRGNFPPRFSGLQFPNYSSELNVNALELDDSALYLCASSYRGGTDTQYFGPGTRLTVL.

This clone appeared a single time. This chain uses TRBV9 with TRBJ2-2; TRBD2 matches 12 bases. V trimming: 3 bases; J trimming: 8 bases; junction bases outside the gene matches: 5. The length of the CDR3 is 15 residues. CDR1 is SGDLS and CDR2 is YYNGEE in the germline V gene. The CDR3 sequence: CASSGGLAGWGELFF. DNA for the CDR3: TGTGCCAGCAGCGGCGGACTAGCGGGGTGGGGGGAGCTGTTTTTT. Filled out from reference TRBV9 and TRBJ2-2, the complete variable domain reads DSGVTQTPKHLITATGQRVTLRCSPRSGDLSVYWYQQSLDQGLQFLIQYYNGEERAKGNILERFSAQQFPDLHSELNLSSLELGDSALYFCASSGGLAGWGELFFGEGSRLTVL.

The CDR3 DNA is TGTGCCAGCAGTGCCGATTATCGACAGGGTTTAAGGGAGCAGTACTTC. Translated, it gives CASSADYRQGLREQYF. This chain links TRBV6-4 with TRBJ2-7; 7 bases map to TRBD1. Germline V CDR1 and CDR2: MRHNA, SNTAGT. The V and J ends lost 4 bases and 7 bases, in that order; junction bases with no gene match: 16. The CDR3 is made up of 16 amino acids.

The chain combines TRBV6-5 with TRBJ1-5; 10 bases agree with TRBD1. Trimming removed 6 bases from V and 6 bases from J; junction bases left unmatched: 8. CDR3 length equals 15 residues. In germline, CDR1 is MNHEY, CDR2 SVGAGI. CDR3 sequence: CASRVGTGEAQPQHF. DNA for the CDR3: TGTGCCAGCAGGGTCGGGACAGGGGAAGCTCAGCCCCAGCATTTT.

V is TRBV19 and J is TRBJ2-6, with D unresolved. With 3 bases removed from V and 1 base from J, the gap between germline ends came to 19 bases. The CDR3 consists of 19 residues. Germline values: CDR1 LNHDA, CDR2 SQIVND (reference sequence). CDR3 in amino acids: CASSMAGRLASSGANVLTF. The CDR3 nucleotides read TGTGCCAGTAGTATGGCCGGCAGACTCGCTTCATCTGGGGCCAACGTCCTGACTTTC.

This clone was recorded only once. The chain has TRBV18 and TRBJ1-5; 9 nucleotides match TRBD1. The germline gives CDR1 KGHSH, CDR2 LQKENI. The ends lost 4 bases at V and 1 base at J; junction bases unmatched: 2. This CDR3 is 15 amino acids long. The chain's CDR3 is CASSLGQGSNQPQHF. CDR3 sequence (DNA): TGTGCCAGCTCACTTGGACAGGGGAGCAATCAGCCCCAGCATTTT.

This chain connects TRBV4-2 to TRBJ2-1; 11 bases are shared with TRBD2. The CDR3 runs to 20 residues. Germline values: CDR1 LGHNA, CDR2 YNFKEQ. After removal of 0 bases from V and 6 bases from J, the junction contained 16 bases not matched to a gene. CDR3 sequence reads: CASSQDPVAGGQHIVNEQFF. In DNA, the CDR3 is TGTGCCAGCAGCCAAGATCCCGTAGCGGGGGGGCAACATATTGTCAATGAGCAGTTCTTC.

This clone has a handful of counts. The rearrangement links TRBV5-5 to TRBJ1-2; a possible D gene is TRBD1 (5 bases). The germline V and J ends were trimmed by 0 bases and 2 bases, with 8 bases remaining between them. Germline CDR1 and CDR2: SGHKS and YYEKEE (reference sequence). The CDR3 has 14 amino acids. The CDR3 DNA sequence: TGTGCCAGCAGCTTGGGGGCAGGGAACTATGGCTACACCTTC. Translated, it gives CASSLGAGNYGYTF.

The chain employs TRBV7-9 and TRBJ2-5, with 9 positions matching TRBD1. Trimming took 2 bases from V and 4 from J; bases not matched to a gene: 2. Per the germline V gene, CDR1 is SEHNR and CDR2 is FQNEAQ (reference sequence). This CDR3 is built from 14 residues. CDR3 sequence: CASSLTGGGETQYF. The CDR3, as DNA: TGTGCCAGCAGCTTAACAGGGGGCGGAGAGACCCAGTACTTC.

The chain has TRBV12-3 or TRBV12-4 and TRBJ1-2, with 7 nucleotides matching TRBD1. With V trimmed by 6 bases and J by 9 bases, 10 bases remained unmatched. The length of the CDR3 is 13 residues. CDR3 in amino acids: CASSPDRVQRYTF. Here the CDR3 DNA reads TGTGCCAGCAGCCCAGACAGGGTCCAGCGCTACACCTTC.

The sample holds one count of this clone. This sequence joins TRBV6-6 and TRBJ1-3; D not certain. Trimming removed 2 bases from V and 3 bases from J, with 8 bases in between. The CDR3 contains 14 residues. Germline CDR1 reads MNHNY; CDR2 reads SVGAGI (reference sequence). Here the CDR3 reads CASSYGEGGNTIYF. The CDR3 bases are TGTGCCAGCAGTTACGGGGAGGGTGGAAACACCATATATTTT.

This clone was observed a few times. This rearrangement joins TRBV30 to TRBJ2-4, with a tentative D call TRBD2 (6 bases). The CDR3 sequence is 14 residues long. Germline V gene lookup returns CDR1 GTSNPN and CDR2 SVGIG (reference sequence). Trimming took off 2 bases at V and 0 bases at J, with 8 bases between the two ends. The chain's CDR3 is CAWSKGLAKNIQYF. The CDR3 DNA reads as TGTGCCTGGAGTAAGGGACTAGCCAAAAACATTCAGTACTTC.

The genes are TRBV7-3 and TRBJ2-5; 13 bases match TRBD2. Germline V gene sequence: CDR1 SGHTA, CDR2 FQGTGA. With V trimmed by 6 bases and J by 14 bases, 9 bases remained unmatched. This CDR3 comprises 13 residues. The CDR3 sequence is CASSRTSGGLRYF. The CDR3 DNA is TGTGCCAGCAGTCGGACTAGCGGGGGCCTTAGATACTTC.

This chain's CDR3 is CASSQWTGGDEKLFF. The CDR3 bases are TGCGCCAGCAGCCAATGGACAGGGGGGGATGAAAAACTGTTTTTT. V and J are TRBV4-1 and TRBJ1-4; 10 nucleotides align to TRBD1. The CDR3 has 15 residues. Losses at the gene ends were 2 bases for V and 6 bases for J; bases not matched to a gene: 3. Germline CDR1 reads MGHRA; CDR2 reads YSYEKL.